This T cell receptor beta chain was captured in a study of early T cells in non-severe SARS-CoV-2 infection. Study overall: The input, bulk RNA from unsorted whole blood, was sequenced, and chains were unpaired.

This clonotype was recorded many times. The CDR3 extends over 15 amino acids. The V segment lost 0 bases and the J segment 9 bases; nucleotides outside the gene matches: 9. The germline V gene encodes CDR1 DFQATT and CDR2 SNEGSKA (reference sequence). TCRdb re-called the 5' RACE reads through MiXCR, storing one row per CDR3 protein. This sample yields about 30,000 distinct CDR3 sequences, of which about 3.9% are seen a single time; over 8% belongs to the top ten. The rearrangement links TRBV20-1 to TRBJ2-1; TRBD2 agrees at 9 bases. The origin of this receptor is an adult who was a healthcare worker with PCR-confirmed SARS-CoV-2 infection or an uninfected control (not recorded which). The sequenced sample was whole blood. CDR3 in DNA: TGCAGTGCTAGAGATCTTAGCGGGGGCGTTGGTGAGCAGTTCTTC. Amino acids: CSARDLSGGVGEQFF.